This TCR beta chain was obtained from a study of blood T cell repertoires in COVID-19. Whole-study context: Material from acute and convalescent COVID-19 was sourced from the United States, Italy and Spain.

Germline CDR1 and CDR2: LNHDA and SQIVND (reference sequence). This CDR3 has 11 amino acids. The V end lost 11 bases, the J end lost 3 bases, and 11 bases lay between the germline ends. As handled by the study authors: Researchers report that nucleated cell counts were estimated from reference gene primer amplification. TCRdb keeps only in-frame clones here, not all; method: immunoSEQ multiplex PCR. Clone size and V and J calls were adopted from that table, with D and trimming inferred from the DNA. Here the sample spans a few hundred thousand clones, approximately 90% being singletons. This TCR derives from a woman aged 40-49 years who had recovered from COVID-19. The V and J genes are TRBV19 and TRBJ2-7; D possibly corresponds to TRBD2 (5 bases). The sequencing sample was made of PBMCs or T cells enriched from blood (not recorded which). The DNA for the CDR3 is TGTGCCTCGGGGTACGGCTACGAGCAGTACTTC. It specifies CASGYGYEQYF.